This TCR beta chain was found in a study of breast tumors, draining lymph nodes, adjacent tissues. Study-wide points: Most tumor T cells seemingly derive from lymph node, then expand in tumor. Tumor T cell lymph node origin was a supported hypothesis, not proven. Tumor repertoires ranked between lymph nodes and nontumor tissue in diversity, with V and J gene preferences.

TCRdb itself ran the multiplex PCR reads through MiXCR, one entry per CDR3 protein. The data show 180,000 or so distinct CDR3 sequences, with approximately 31% seen just once and approximately 4.5% held by the top ten. Per the germline V gene, CDR1 is MDHEN and CDR2 is SYDVKM. CDR3 size: 13 residues. V lost 2 bases and J lost 4, with 8 bases in between. This clonotype was counted ten times or more. Its matching antigen is unknown. Breast cancer patients provided tissue from their axillary draining lymph nodes. Sequencing used axillary lymph node tissue. The receptor was derived from a female donor with breast cancer. Some clones in this sample may be carry-over from other donors' samples. The chain is built from TRBV28 and TRBJ1-2, with D perhaps matching TRBD1 (6 bases). The CDR3 reads CASSLVGGYGYTF. The CDR3 DNA sequence: TGTGCCAGCAGTTTAGTAGGGGGCTATGGCTACACCTTC.